This T cell receptor (beta chain) was sequenced during a study of blood T cell repertoires in COVID-19. Some clones are missing from TCRdb's copy, which holds only in-frame ones; the method was immunoSEQ multiplex PCR. In the table there are 150,000 to 200,000 clones, about 85% of which are singletons. Germline assignment: CDR1 SGDLS and CDR2 YYNGEE. The trim removed 4 bases at V and 6 bases at J, leaving 4 bases unmatched. The CDR3 consists of 14 residues. The sample comprised peripheral blood. The chain links TRBV9 to TRBJ1-5, with 10 bases lining up with TRBD1. This clonotype originated in a person aged 65 to 85 with COVID-19, enrolled during active disease. In DNA, the CDR3 is TGTGCCAGCAGCTCGACAGGGGGCGGTCAGCCCCAGCATTTT. Amino acid sequence: CASSSTGGGQPQHF.